This T cell receptor (beta chain) was identified in a study of response to subunit inactivated influenza vaccine. TCRdb independently ran MiXCR on the RT-PCR reads; one entry per CDR3 protein. In the table there are around 480,000 distinct CDR3 sequences, about 15% of which are singletons. Study results and caveats: Authors suggested that a seasonal influenza vaccination recruits few new T cells each time.

This clonotype was seen a few times. Antigen: not known. The source was CD4+ T cells sorted from PBMCs, collected less than 30 months after vaccination. This TCR was sampled from a man aged 45 to 70 who received an inactivated influenza vaccine.

CDR3 DNA sequence: TGTGCCAGCAGTTACACCCGTTCCTACGAGCAGTACTTC. Its translation is CASSYTRSYEQYF. The gene calls are TRBV6-2 or TRBV6-3 and TRBJ2-7; D is uncertain. The CDR3 totals 13 residues. V was shortened by 2 bases and J by 1 base, with 6 bases between the two germline ends. Germline loops: CDR1 MNHEY, CDR2 SVGEGT.